This T cell receptor (beta chain) was profiled in a study of blood T cell repertoires in COVID-19. The table came from immunoSEQ multiplex PCR; TCRdb's copy has only in-frame clones and leaves some out. The top ten hold roughly 2.3% of the sample, which has approximately 140,000 clones, roughly 80% seen once. After removal of 4 bases from V and 2 bases from J, the junction contained 5 bases not matched to a gene. The germline V gene encodes CDR1 MDHEN and CDR2 SYDVKM. This CDR3 is built from 15 residues. The sequenced sample was peripheral blood. The rearrangement joins TRBV28 to TRBJ2-7; 10 bases match TRBD1. The TCR originated in a man aged 65-85 years with acute or convalescent COVID-19. The CDR3 here is CASSSGQGGAYEQYF. The CDR3 DNA is TGTGCCAGCAGTTCCGGACAGGGGGGGGCCTACGAGCAGTACTTC. The whole variable domain, filled in from reference TRBV28 and TRBJ2-7, reads DVKVTQSSRYLVKRTGEKVFLECVQDMDHENMFWYRQDPGLGLRLIYFSYDVKMKEKGDIPEGYSVSREKKERFSLILESASTNQTSMYLCASSSGQGGAYEQYFGPGTRLTVT.